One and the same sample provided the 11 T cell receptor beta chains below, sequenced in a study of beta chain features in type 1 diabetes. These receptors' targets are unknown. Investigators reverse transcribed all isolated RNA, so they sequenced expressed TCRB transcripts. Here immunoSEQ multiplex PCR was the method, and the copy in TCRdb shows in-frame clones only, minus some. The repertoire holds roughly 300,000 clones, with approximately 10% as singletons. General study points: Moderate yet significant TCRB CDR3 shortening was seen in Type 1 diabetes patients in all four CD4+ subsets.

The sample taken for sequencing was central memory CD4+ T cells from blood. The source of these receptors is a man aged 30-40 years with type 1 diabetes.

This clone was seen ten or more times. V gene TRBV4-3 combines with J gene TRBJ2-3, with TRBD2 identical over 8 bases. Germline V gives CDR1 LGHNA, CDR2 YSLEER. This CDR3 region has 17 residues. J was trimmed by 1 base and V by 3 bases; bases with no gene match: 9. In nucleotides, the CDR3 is TGCGCCAGCAGCCAGTTCCCGGGTAGCGGGGGCACAGATACGCAGTATTTT. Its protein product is CASSQFPGSGGTDTQYF.

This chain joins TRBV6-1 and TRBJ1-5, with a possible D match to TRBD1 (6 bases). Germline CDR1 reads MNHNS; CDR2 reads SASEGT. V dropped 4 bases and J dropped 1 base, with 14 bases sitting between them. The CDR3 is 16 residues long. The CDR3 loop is CASSGERQGSNQPQHF. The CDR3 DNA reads TGTGCCAGCAGTGGAGAACGGCAGGGGAGCAATCAGCCCCAGCATTTT.

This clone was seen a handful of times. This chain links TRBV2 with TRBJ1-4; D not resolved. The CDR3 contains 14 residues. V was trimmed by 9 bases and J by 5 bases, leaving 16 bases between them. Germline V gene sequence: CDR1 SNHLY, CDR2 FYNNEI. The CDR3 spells CASVRQETNEKLFF. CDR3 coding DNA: TGTGCCAGTGTAAGGCAGGAGACGAATGAAAAACTGTTTTTT.

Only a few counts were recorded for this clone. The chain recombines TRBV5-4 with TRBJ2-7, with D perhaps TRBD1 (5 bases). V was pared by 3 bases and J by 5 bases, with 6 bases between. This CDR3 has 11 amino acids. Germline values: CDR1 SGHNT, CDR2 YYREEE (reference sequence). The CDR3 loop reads CASSSQDEQYF. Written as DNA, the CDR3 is TGTGCCAGCAGCTCACAGGACGAGCAGTACTTC.

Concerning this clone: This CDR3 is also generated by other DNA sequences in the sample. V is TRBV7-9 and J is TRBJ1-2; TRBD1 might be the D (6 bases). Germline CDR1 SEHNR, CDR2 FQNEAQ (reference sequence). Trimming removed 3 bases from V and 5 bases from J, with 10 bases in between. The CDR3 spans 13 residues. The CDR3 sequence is CASSLDRLYGYTF. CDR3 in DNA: TGTGCCAGCAGCTTGGACAGACTTTATGGCTACACCTTC.

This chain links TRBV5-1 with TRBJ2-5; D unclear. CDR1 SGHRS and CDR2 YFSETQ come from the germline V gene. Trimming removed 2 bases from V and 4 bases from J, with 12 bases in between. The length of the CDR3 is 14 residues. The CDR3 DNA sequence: TGCGCCAGCAGCTTCGGTAGCTGGGGAGAGACCCAGTACTTC. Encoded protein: CASSFGSWGETQYF.

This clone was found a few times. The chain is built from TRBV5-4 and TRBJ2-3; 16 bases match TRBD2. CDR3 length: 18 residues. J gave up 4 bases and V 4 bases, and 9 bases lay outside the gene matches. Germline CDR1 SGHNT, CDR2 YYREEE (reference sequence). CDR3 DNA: TGTGCCAGCAGCCCGGGGACTAGCGGGGGGGCATCGGCAGATACGCAGTATTTT. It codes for CASSPGTSGGASADTQYF.

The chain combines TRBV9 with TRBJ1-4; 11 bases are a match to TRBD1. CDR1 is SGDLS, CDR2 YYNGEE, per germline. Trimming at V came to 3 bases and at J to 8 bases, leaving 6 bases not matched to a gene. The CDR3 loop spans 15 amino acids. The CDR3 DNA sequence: TGTGCCAGCAGCGGAACGGACAGGGGGCGAGAAAAACTGTTTTTT. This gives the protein CASSGTDRGREKLFF. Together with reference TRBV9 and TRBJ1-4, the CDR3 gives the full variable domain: DSGVTQTPKHLITATGQRVTLRCSPRSGDLSVYWYQQSLDQGLQFLIQYYNGEERAKGNILERFSAQQFPDLHSELNLSSLELGDSALYFCASSGTDRGREKLFFGSGTQLSVL.

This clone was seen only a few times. The CDR3 DNA reads as TGTGCCAGCAGCTTAGGGGGGCAAGAGACCCAGTACTTC. Its protein is CASSLGGQETQYF. V usage is TRBV11-2 and J usage is TRBJ2-5; D could derive from TRBD1 or TRBD2 (5 bases each). V gave up 1 base and J gave up 2 bases, with 5 bases separating them. Germline V lookup: CDR1 SGHAT, CDR2 FQNNGV. The CDR3 covers 13 residues. Supplemented by reference TRBV11-2 and TRBJ2-5, the full variable domain reads EAGVAQSPRYKIIEKRQSVAFWCNPISGHATLYWYQQILGQGPKLLIQFQNNGVVDDSQLPKDRFSAERLKGVDSTLKIQPAKLEDSAVYLCASSLGGQETQYFGPGTRLLVL.

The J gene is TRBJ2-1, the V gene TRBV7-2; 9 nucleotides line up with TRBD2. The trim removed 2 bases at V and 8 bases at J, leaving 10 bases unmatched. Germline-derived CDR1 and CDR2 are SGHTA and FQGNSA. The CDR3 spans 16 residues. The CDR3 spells CASSLLSGGLFDEQFF. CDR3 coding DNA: TGTGCCAGCAGCTTACTTAGCGGGGGCCTGTTCGATGAGCAGTTCTTC.

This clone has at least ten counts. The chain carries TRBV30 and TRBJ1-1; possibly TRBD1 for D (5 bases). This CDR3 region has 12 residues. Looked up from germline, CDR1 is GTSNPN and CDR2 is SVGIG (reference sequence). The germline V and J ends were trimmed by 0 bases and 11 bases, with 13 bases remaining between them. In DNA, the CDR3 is TGTGCCTGGAGTGTACTGGAGGGGAAGGCTTTCTTT. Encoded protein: CAWSVLEGKAFF. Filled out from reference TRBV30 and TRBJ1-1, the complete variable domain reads SQTIHQWPATLVQPVGSPLSLECTVEGTSNPNLYWYRQAAGRGLQLLFYSVGIGQISSEVPQNLSASRPQDRQFILSSKKLLLSDSGFYLCAWSVLEGKAFFGQGTRLTVV.